This T cell receptor beta chain was observed in a study of response to subunit inactivated influenza vaccine. CDR1 SGHDT and CDR2 YYEEEE come from the germline V gene. V was cut by 3 bases and J by 3 bases, with 18 bases left in between. CDR3 length equals 16 residues. This clonotype was counted only a few times. TCRdb used MiXCR to reprocess the RT-PCR reads, holding one entry per CDR3 protein. The data contain about 610,000 distinct CDR3 sequences, 14% of them singletons. Sequenced here: PBMCs from blood, sampled 11 to 12 days after vaccination. This rearrangement joins TRBV5-6 to TRBJ2-5, with D perhaps matching TRBD2 (5 bases). The clonotype originates from a man aged 50-59 years who received an inactivated influenza vaccine. CDR3 DNA: TGTGCCAGCAGCTGGGGTGGGAGCCGCCCAGAAGAGACCCAGTACTTC. This encodes CASSWGGSRPEETQYF.